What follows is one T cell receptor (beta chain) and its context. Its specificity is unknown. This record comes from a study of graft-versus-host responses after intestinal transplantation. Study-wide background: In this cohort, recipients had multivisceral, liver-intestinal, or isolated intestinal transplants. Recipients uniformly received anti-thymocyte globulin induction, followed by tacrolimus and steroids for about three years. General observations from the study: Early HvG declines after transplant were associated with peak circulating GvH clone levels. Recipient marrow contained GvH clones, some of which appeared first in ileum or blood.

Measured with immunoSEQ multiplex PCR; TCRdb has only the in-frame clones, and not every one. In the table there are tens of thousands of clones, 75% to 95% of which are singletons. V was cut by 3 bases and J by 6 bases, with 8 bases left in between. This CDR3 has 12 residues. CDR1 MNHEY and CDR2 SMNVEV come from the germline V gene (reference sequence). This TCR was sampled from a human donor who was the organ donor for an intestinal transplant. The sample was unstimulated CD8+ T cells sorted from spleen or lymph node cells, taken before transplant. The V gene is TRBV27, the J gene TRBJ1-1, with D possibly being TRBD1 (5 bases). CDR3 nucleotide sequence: TGTGCCAGCAGTTTTTTGGGGGCTGAAGCTTTCTTT. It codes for CASSFLGAEAFF.